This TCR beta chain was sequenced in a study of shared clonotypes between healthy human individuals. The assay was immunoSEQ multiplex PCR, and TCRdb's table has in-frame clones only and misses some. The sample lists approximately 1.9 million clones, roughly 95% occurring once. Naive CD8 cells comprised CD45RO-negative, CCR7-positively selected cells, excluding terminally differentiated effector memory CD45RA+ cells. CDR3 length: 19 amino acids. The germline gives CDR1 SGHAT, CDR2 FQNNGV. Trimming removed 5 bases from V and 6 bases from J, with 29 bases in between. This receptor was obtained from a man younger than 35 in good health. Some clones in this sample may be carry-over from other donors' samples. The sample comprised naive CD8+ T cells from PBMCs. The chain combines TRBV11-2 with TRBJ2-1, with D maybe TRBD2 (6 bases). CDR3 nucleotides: TGTGCCAGCAGCCCCAGCAGCTTAAGGAGGGCAGGGACCCTCAATGAGCAGTTCTTC. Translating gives CASSPSSLRRAGTLNEQFF.